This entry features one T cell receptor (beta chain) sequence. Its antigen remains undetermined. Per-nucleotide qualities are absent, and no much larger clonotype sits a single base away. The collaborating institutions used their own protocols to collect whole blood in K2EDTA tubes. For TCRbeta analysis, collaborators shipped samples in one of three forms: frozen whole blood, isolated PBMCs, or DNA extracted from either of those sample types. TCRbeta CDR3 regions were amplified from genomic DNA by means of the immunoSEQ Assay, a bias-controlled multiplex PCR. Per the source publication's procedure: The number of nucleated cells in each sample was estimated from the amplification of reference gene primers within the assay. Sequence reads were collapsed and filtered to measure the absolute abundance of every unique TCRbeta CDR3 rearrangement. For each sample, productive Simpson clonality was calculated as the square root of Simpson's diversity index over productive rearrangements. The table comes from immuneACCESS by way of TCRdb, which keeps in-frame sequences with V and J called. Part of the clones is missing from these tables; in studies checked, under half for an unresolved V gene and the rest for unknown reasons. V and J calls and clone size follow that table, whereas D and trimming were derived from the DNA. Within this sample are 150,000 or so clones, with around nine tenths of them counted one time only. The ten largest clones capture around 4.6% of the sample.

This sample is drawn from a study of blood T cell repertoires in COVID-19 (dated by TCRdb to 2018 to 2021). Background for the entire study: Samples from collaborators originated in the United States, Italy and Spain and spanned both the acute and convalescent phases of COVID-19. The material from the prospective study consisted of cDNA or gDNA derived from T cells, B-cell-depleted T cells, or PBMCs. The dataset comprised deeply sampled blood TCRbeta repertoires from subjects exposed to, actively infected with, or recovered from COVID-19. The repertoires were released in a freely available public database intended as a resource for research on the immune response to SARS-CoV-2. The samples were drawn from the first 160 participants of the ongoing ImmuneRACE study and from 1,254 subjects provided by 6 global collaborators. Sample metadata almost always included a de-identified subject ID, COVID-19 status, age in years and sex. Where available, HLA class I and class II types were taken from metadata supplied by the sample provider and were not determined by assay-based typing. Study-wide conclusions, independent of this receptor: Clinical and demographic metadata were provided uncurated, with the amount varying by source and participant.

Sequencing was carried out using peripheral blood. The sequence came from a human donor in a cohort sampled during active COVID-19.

The CDR3 region has the sequence CASSNLAGGTDTQYF. The sequence in DNA is TGTGCCAGCAGCAACCTAGCGGGAGGCACAGATACGCAGTATTTT. Recombination linked TRBV28 to TRBJ2-3; TRBD2 agrees with 10 junctional bases. The CDR3 goes from the cysteine to the phenylalanine over 15 residues. The DNA shown is the 45-base CDR3, in frame from base 1. The V end gives up 6 bases and the J end 1 base, leaving 4 bases in the junction not matched to a gene. CDR1 and CDR2 (MDHEN, SYDVKM) derive from the germline V gene.